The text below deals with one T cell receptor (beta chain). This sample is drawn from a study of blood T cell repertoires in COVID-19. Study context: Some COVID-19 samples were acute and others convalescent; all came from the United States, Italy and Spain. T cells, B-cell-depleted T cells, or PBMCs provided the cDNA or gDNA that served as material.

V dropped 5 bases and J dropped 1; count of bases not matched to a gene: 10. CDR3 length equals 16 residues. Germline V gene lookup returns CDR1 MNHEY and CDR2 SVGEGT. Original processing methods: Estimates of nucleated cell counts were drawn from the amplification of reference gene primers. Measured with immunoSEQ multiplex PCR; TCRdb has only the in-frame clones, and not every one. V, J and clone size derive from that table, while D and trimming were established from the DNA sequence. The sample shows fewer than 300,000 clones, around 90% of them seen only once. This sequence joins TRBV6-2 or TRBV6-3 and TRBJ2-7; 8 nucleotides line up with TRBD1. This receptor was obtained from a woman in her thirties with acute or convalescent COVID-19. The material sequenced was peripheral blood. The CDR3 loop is CASSQEDRVISYEQYF. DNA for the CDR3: TGTGCCAGCAGTCAGGAGGACAGGGTAATTTCCTACGAGCAGTACTTC.